The clone carrying this T cell receptor beta chain was detected only once. Original methodology: Quantification of nucleated cells was approximated via reference gene primer amplification. The data were produced by immunoSEQ multiplex PCR, yet TCRdb's version contains in-frame clones alone and is incomplete. The V and J calls and the clone size are those of that table, but D and trimming were determined from the DNA. The sample comprises roughly 340,000 clones, about 93% of which are singletons, and around 3.5% rests with the top ten. The data were taken from a study of blood T cell repertoires in COVID-19. Study-wide context: The United States, Italy and Spain supplied acute and convalescent COVID-19 samples. Sources were T cells, B-cell-depleted T cells, or PBMCs; the material itself was cDNA or gDNA.

Losses at the gene ends were 4 bases for V and 9 bases for J; bases not matched to a gene: 9. CDR3 length: 15 residues. CDR1 is SGHNT, CDR2 YENEEA, per germline. This receptor was obtained from a young woman who had recovered from COVID-19. Sequenced material: peripheral blood. The chain couples TRBV11-3 to TRBJ2-1, with 10 bases that match TRBD2. In DNA form, the CDR3 reads TGTGCCAGCAGCTGGACGGTAGCGGGAGGTGCTGAGCAGTTCTTC. Its protein is CASSWTVAGGAEQFF.